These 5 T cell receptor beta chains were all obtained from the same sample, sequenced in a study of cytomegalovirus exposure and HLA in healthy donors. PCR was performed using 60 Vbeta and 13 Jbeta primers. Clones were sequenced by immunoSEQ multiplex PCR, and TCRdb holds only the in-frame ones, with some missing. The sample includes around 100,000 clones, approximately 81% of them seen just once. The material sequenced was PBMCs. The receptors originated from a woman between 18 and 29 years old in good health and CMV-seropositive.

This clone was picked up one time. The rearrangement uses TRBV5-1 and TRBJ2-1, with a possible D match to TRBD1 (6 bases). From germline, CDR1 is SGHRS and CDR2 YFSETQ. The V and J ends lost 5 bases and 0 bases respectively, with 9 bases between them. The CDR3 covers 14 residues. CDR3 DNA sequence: TGCGCCAGCAGTGAGGGGGACTCCTACAATGAGCAGTTCTTC. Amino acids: CASSEGDSYNEQFF.

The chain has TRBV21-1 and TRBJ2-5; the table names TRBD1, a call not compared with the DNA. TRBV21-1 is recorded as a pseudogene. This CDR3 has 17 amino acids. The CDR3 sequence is CASSTIPGTTIQETQYF. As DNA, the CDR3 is TGTGCCAGCAGCACAATCCCCGGGACAACTATTCAAGAGACCCAGTACTTC.

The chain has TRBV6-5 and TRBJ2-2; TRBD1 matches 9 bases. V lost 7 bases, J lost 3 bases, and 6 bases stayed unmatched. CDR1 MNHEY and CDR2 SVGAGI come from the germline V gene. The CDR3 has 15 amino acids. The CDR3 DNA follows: TGTGCCAGCACCACCCGGGACAGGGACACCGGGGAGCTGTTTTTT. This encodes CASTTRDRDTGELFF.

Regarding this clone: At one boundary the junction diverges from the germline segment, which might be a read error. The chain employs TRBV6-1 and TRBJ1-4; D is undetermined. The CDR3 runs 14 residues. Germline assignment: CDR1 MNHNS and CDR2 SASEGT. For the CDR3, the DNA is TGTGCCAGCAGTGTACCCGCGGTACACGGCCTAACCATTTTT. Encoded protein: CASSVPAVHGLTIF.

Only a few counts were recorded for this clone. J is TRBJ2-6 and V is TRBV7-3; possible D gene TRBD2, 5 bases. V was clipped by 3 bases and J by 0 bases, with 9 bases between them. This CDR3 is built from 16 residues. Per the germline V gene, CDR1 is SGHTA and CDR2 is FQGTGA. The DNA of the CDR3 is TGTGCCAGCAGCTTCGAGGGCTCCTCTGGGGCCAACGTCCTGACTTTC. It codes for CASSFEGSSGANVLTF.